Here is one TCR beta chain with its context. This clone was recorded only once. The antigen it recognizes is unknown. Base-call qualities are not available, and no considerably larger clone is one nucleotide away. TCRbeta CDR3 sequencing was performed on sorted unstimulated T cells and on proliferating T cells recovered from mixed lymphocyte reactions. Fresh whole blood from roughly ten HLA-typed healthy donors served as the source for isolating PBMCs. Reading from cysteine to phenylalanine, the CDR3 counts 16 amino acids. The read is trimmed to its CDR3 DNA, 48 bases read in frame from base 1. This entry is derived from a study of siplizumab effects on memory and regulatory T cells (dated by TCRdb to about 2019). A note on the overall study: The study looked at the effect of siplizumab, an anti-CD2 antibody, on alloreactive T-cell subsets in allogeneic mixed lymphocyte reactions made from human PBMCs. The investigation overall reported the following: Greater diversity appeared to be present in unstimulated naive T cells than in memory T cells, and a substantial contribution to the alloresponse seemed to be made by naive cells. For roughly 75-97% of proliferating CD4+ or CD8+ clones, no naive or memory phenotype could be assigned. Whether proliferating Tregs from siplizumab cultures were suppressive was not functionally confirmed. Because sequences below about 10^-5 frequency were poorly captured, only a minor fraction of alloreactive clones could be mapped to unstimulated subsets. The cumulative frequency of alloreactive sequences that could be traced back to unstimulated CD4+ memory T cells was significantly reduced by siplizumab. Among mappable alloreactive CD4+ clones, the Treg-derived fraction averaged around 63% with siplizumab versus 25% to 30% in control reactions.

Libraries came from the immunoSEQ multiplex PCR assay. Around 94,000 TCR templates per sample were assayed on the deep sequencing platform. Genomic DNA extracted from sorted T cells was used for TCRbeta CDR3 sequencing. On the authors' methods: Clonal analysis of TCRbeta CDR3 data was done in the R programming language. Alloreactive CD4+ and CD8+ clones were defined by comparing unstimulated samples with post-reaction CFSE-low samples. By matching sequences to the repertoires of sorted unstimulated Treg and non-Treg cells, each alloreactive CD4+ clone was assigned a regulatory or non-regulatory origin. In its TCRdb copy, this immuneACCESS table keeps in-frame sequences only and misses some clones. Where compared with another copy, unresolved V genes explain less than half of these, and the others have no known cause. V, J and clone size reflect that table, while D and trimming were determined from the DNA. The sample profile shows approximately 46,000 clones; roughly 93% of them were found once. The ten most abundant clones make up 17% of the sample.

This TCR was sampled from a human donor in good health. The specimen was CD8+ T cells sorted from blood. The sequence is built from TRBV21-1 and TRBJ2-7; the table calls TRBD2, which could not be checked here. TRBV21-1 is shown as a pseudogene. The nucleotide sequence reads TGTGCCAGCAGCATTAGACTGAGCGGAAGAAGGGTGGAGCAGTACTTC. Translated, this is CASSIRLSGRRVEQYF.